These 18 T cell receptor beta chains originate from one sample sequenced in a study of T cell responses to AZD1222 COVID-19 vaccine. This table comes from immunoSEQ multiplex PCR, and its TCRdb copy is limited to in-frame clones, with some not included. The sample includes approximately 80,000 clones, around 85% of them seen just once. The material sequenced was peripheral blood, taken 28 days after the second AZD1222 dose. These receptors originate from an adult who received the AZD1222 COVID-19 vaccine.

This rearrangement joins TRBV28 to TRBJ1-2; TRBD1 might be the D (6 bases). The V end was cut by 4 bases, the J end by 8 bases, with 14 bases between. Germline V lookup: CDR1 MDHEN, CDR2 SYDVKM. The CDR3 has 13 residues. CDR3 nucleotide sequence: TGTGCCAGCAGTTCTCCCGACAGGATAGGCTACACCTTC. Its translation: CASSSPDRIGYTF.

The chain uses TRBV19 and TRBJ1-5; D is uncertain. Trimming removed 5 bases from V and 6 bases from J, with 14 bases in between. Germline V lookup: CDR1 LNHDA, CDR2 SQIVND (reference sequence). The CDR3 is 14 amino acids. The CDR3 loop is CASSGQSGVQPQHF. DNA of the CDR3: TGTGCCAGTAGTGGTCAGTCCGGGGTTCAGCCCCAGCATTTT.

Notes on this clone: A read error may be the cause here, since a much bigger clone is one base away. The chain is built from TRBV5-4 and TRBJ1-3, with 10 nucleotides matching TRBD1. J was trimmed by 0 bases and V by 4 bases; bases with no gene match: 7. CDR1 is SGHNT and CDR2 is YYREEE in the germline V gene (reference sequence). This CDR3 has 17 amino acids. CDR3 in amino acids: CASSPGQGLSSGNTIYF. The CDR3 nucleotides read TGTGCCAGCAGCCCGGGACAGGGGCTGAGCTCTGGAAACACCATATATTTT. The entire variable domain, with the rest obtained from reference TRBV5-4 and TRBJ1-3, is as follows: ETGVTQSPTHLIKTRGQQVTLRCSSQSGHNTVSWYQQALGQGPQFIFQYYREEENGRGNFPPRFSGLQFPNYSSELNVNALELDDSALYLCASSPGQGLSSGNTIYFGEGSWLTVV.

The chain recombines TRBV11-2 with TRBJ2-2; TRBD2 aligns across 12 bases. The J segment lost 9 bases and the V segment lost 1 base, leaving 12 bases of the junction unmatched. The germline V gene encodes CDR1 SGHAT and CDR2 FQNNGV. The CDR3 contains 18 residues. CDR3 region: CASSLGAGTSGGYRELFF. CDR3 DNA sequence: TGTGCCAGCAGCTTAGGCGCGGGCACTAGCGGGGGGTACCGGGAGCTGTTTTTT.

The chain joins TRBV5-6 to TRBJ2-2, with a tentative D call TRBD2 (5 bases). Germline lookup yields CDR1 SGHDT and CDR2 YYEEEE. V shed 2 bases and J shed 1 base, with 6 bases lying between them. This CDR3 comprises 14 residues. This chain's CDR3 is CASSFGLNTGELFF. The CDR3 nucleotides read TGTGCCAGCAGCTTCGGACTGAACACCGGGGAGCTGTTTTTT.

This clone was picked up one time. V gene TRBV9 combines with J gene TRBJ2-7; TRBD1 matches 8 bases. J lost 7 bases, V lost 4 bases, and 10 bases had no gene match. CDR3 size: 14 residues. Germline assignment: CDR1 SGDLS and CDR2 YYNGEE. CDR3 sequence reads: CASSIGQGFGEQYF. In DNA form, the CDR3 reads TGTGCCAGCAGCATAGGACAGGGCTTTGGGGAGCAGTACTTC.

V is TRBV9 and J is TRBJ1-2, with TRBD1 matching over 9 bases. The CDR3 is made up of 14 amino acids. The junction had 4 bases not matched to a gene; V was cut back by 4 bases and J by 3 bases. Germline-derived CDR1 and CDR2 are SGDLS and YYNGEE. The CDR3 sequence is CASSPTGGDYGYTF. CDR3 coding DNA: TGTGCCAGCAGCCCCACAGGGGGCGACTATGGCTACACCTTC.

The CDR3 region has the DNA TGTGCCAGCAGCCATTACCTGCAGGCGGGGCGGCCAGATACGCAGTATTTT. Translation: CASSHYLQAGRPDTQYF. V gene TRBV3-1 (or the pseudogene TRBV3-2) combines with J gene TRBJ2-3; weak D call: TRBD2 (6 bases). Trimming took 3 bases from V and 4 from J, leaving 20 bases between them. Germline CDR1 and CDR2: LGHDT and YNNKEL (reference sequence). CDR3 size: 17 residues.

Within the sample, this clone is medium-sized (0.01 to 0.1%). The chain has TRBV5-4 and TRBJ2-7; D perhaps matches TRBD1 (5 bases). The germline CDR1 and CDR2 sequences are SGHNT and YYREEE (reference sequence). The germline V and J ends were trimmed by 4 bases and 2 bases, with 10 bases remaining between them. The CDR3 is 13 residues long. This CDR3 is CASSPDKTYEQYF. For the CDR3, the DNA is TGTGCCAGCAGCCCGGACAAAACCTACGAGCAGTACTTC.

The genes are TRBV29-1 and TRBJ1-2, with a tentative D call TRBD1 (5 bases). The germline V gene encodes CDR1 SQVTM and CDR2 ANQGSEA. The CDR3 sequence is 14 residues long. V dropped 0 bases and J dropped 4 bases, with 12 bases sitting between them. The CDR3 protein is CSVEDRGVGYGYTF. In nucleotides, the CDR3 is TGCAGCGTTGAAGATCGGGGGGTTGGCTATGGCTACACCTTC. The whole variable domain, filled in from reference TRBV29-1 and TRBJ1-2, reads SAVISQKPSRDICQRGTSLTIQCQVDSQVTMMFWYRQQPGQSLTLIATANQGSEATYESGFVIDKFPISRPNLTFSTLTVSNMSPEDSSIYLCSVEDRGVGYGYTFGSGTRLTVV.

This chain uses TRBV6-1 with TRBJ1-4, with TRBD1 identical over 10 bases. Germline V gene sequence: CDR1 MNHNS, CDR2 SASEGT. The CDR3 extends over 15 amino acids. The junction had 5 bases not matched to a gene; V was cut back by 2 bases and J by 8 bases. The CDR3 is CASSEYGTGVEKLFF. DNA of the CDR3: TGTGCCAGCAGTGAATACGGGACAGGGGTAGAAAAACTGTTTTTT.

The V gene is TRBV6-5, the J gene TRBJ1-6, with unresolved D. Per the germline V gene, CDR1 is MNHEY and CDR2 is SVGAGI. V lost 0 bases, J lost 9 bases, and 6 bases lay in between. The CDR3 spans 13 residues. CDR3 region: CASSYSRISPLHF. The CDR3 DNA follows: TGTGCCAGCAGTTACTCGAGAATTTCACCCCTCCACTTT.

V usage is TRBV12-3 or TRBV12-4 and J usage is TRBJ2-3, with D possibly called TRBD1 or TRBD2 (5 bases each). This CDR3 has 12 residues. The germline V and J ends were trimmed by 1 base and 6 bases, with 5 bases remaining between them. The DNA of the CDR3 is TGTGCCAGCAGTTTAGGGGGGGATACGCAGTATTTT. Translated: CASSLGGDTQYF.

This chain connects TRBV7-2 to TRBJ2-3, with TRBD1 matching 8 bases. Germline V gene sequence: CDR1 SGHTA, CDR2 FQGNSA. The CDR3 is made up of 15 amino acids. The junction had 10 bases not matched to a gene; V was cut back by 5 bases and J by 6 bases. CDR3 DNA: TGTGCCAGCAGCGAAGGGACAGGCCCTTGGGATACGCAGTATTTT. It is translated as CASSEGTGPWDTQYF.

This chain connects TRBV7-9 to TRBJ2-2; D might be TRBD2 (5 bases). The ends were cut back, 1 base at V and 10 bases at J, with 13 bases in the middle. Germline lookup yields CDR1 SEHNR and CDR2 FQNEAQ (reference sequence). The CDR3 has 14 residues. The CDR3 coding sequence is TGTGCCAGCAGCTTAGAACTCATTAGCGAGGAGCTGTTTTTT. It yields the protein CASSLELISEELFF. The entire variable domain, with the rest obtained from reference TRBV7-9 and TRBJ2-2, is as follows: DTGVSQNPRHKITKRGQNVTFRCDPISEHNRLYWYRQTLGQGPEFLTYFQNEAQLEKSRLLSDRFSAERPKGSFSTLEIQRTEQGDSAMYLCASSLELISEELFFGEGSRLTVL.

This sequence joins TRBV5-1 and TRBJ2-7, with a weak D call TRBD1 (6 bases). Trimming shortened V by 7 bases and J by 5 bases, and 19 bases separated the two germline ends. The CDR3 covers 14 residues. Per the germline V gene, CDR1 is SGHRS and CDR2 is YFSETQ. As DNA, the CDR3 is TGCGCCAGCGCCCTTGAGCCAGGGGACCACGAGCAGTACTTC. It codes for CASALEPGDHEQYF.

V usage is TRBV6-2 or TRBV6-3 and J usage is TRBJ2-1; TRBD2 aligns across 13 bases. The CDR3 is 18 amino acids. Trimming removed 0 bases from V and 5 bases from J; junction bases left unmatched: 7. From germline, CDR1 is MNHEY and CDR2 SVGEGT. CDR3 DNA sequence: TGTGCCAGCAGTTACTCGGGGGGACTAGCGGGGCCCGACAATGAGCAGTTCTTC. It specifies CASSYSGGLAGPDNEQFF.

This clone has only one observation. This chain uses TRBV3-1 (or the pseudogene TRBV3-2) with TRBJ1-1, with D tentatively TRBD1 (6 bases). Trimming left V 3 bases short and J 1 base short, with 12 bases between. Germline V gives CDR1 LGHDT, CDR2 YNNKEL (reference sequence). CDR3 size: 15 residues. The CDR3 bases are TGTGCCAGCAGCCAGCTGGGGACACGGAACACTGAAGCTTTCTTT. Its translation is CASSQLGTRNTEAFF.